Following are 12 T cell receptor beta chains from one sample sequenced in a study of neurological immune-mediated disorders. Time point indicated: longitudinal time-point 3. TCRdb processed the 5' RACE reads anew with MiXCR; each CDR3 protein has one entry. The data show more than 95,000 distinct CDR3 sequences, less than 14% seen once. Material: PBMCs. These TCRs come from a female donor with HTLV-1-associated myelopathy (HAM/TSP).

The table lists this clonotype with many counts. The chain combines TRBV7-9 with TRBJ1-1, with D possibly being TRBD1 (6 bases). There are 13 residues in the CDR3. CDR1 and CDR2 (germline): SEHNR, FQNEAQ (reference sequence). V lost 1 base, J lost 5 bases, and 8 bases lay in between. The CDR3 region is CASSLDQGTEAFF. The CDR3 bases are TGTGCCAGCAGCTTAGATCAGGGGACTGAAGCTTTCTTT. The complete variable domain, with remaining parts taken from reference TRBV7-9 and TRBJ1-1, reads DTGVSQNPRHKITKRGQNVTFRCDPISEHNRLYWYRQTLGQGPEFLTYFQNEAQLEKSRLLSDRFSAERPKGSFSTLEIQRTEQGDSAMYLCASSLDQGTEAFFGQGTRLTVV.

This clonotype was picked up many times. The chain uses TRBV15 and TRBJ2-3, with D perhaps matching TRBD2 (6 bases). The germline CDR1 and CDR2 sequences are LNHNV and YYDKDF (reference sequence). The CDR3 consists of 15 residues. V was clipped by 0 bases and J by 5 bases, with 12 bases between them. The CDR3 region has the DNA TGTGCCACCAGCAGAGATTGGGGGGATGGAGATACGCAGTATTTT. Protein sequence: CATSRDWGDGDTQYF.

There are many counts of this clonotype. The CDR3 here is CASSGQRDTEAFF. CDR3 nucleotides: TGTGCCAGCTCAGGGCAGAGGGACACTGAAGCTTTCTTT. V is TRBV18 and J is TRBJ1-1, with D hard to call. This CDR3 comprises 13 residues. V gave up 5 bases and J gave up 3 bases, with 10 bases separating them. Germline V gene data show CDR1 as KGHSH and CDR2 as LQKENI. The variable domain in full, with the rest retrieved from reference TRBV18 and TRBJ1-1, is NAGVMQNPRHLVRRRGQEARLRCSPMKGHSHVYWYRQLPEEGLKFMVYLQKENIIDESGMPKERFSAEFPKEGPSILRIQQVVRGDSAAYFCASSGQRDTEAFFGQGTRLTVV.

This clonotype was counted at least ten times. This chain connects TRBV29-1 to TRBJ1-1; 12 positions match TRBD1. The CDR3 is 15 residues long. Germline V CDR1 and CDR2: SQVTM, ANQGSEA. With V trimmed by 4 bases and J by 6 bases, 9 bases remained unmatched. For the CDR3, the DNA is TGCAGCGTTGCGGGGACAGGGGGCTATAGGGCTGAAGCTTTCTTT. Translated: CSVAGTGGYRAEAFF.

This clonotype was picked up many times. The chain has TRBV14 and TRBJ2-1, with 8 bases identical to TRBD2. The CDR3 is 17 residues long. V dropped 4 bases and J dropped 4; count of bases not matched to a gene: 12. Germline CDR1 is SGHDN and CDR2 is FVKESK. The CDR3 spells CASSRQTTGTRYNEQFF. The CDR3 DNA reads TGTGCCAGCAGCCGGCAAACGACCGGGACTAGATACAATGAGCAGTTCTTC.

This clonotype was observed at least ten times. This sequence joins TRBV5-1 and TRBJ2-2; either TRBD1 or TRBD2 may supply D (5 bases each). Trimming cost V 1 base and J 3 bases, with 13 bases left between them. CDR1 and CDR2 from the germline V gene are SGHRS and YFSETQ. This CDR3 contains 16 residues. The CDR3 DNA reads as TGCGCCAGCAGCTTGCAGGGAGTGAGTGACACCGGGGAGCTGTTTTTT. Encoded protein: CASSLQGVSDTGELFF.

About this clonotype: A read error may explain this, as a much larger clone is one base away. The rearrangement joins TRBV20-1 to TRBJ2-1; D unresolved. From germline, CDR1 is DFQATT and CDR2 SNEGSKA (reference sequence). The V end lost 5 bases, the J end lost 6 bases, and 14 bases lay between the germline ends. The CDR3 spans 13 residues. The CDR3 is CSAGRCATNEQFF. DNA of the CDR3: TGCAGTGCTGGTCGGTGCGCAACCAATGAGCAGTTCTTC.

The table lists this clonotype with many counts. The gene calls are TRBV20-1 and TRBJ2-7; TRBD2 aligns across 10 bases. CDR3 length: 13 residues. J lost 4 bases, V lost 7 bases, and 7 bases had no gene match. Germline V gives CDR1 DFQATT, CDR2 SNEGSKA (reference sequence). The CDR3 DNA is TGCAGTGTCTCAGGTAGCGGGGGGTACGAGCAGTACTTC. Translation: CSVSGSGGYEQYF.

This clonotype was counted at least ten times. The CDR3 loop reads CASSTRGGTSSGNTIYF. For the CDR3, the DNA is TGTGCCAGCAGTACCCGGGGGGGCACCAGCTCTGGAAACACCATATATTTT. V usage is TRBV25-1 and J usage is TRBJ1-3; D possibly corresponds to TRBD1 (6 bases). The CDR3 has 17 residues. Germline V gene lookup returns CDR1 MGHDK and CDR2 SYGVNS. V was clipped by 5 bases and J by 0 bases, with 17 bases between them.

This clonotype was counted many times. The chain carries TRBV7-9 and TRBJ1-5; perhaps TRBD1 as D (5 bases). V was pared by 1 base and J by 7 bases, with 14 bases between. Germline loops: CDR1 SEHNR, CDR2 FQNEAQ (reference sequence). CDR3 length: 15 amino acids. CDR3 region: CASSLGVAGPQPQHF. The CDR3 bases are TGTGCCAGCAGCTTAGGGGTCGCAGGGCCCCAGCCCCAGCATTTT.

This clonotype was recorded many times. The J gene is TRBJ2-3, the V gene TRBV12-3 or TRBV12-4; 16 positions match TRBD2. There are 15 residues in the CDR3. V was clipped by 5 bases and J by 11 bases; unmatched bases: 7. The CDR3 DNA reads as TGTGCCAGCAGTCCTCCGGGACTAGCGGGGGGGCGGCAGTATTTT. This translates into CASSPPGLAGGRQYF.

A few counts support this clonotype. This CDR3 reads CASSVAGASYNEQFF. In DNA, the CDR3 is TGTGCCAGCAGCGTAGCGGGGGCGTCCTACAATGAGCAGTTCTTC. This chain connects TRBV9 to TRBJ2-1, with D possibly being TRBD1 or TRBD2 (6 bases each). Germline values: CDR1 SGDLS, CDR2 YYNGEE. CDR3 length: 15 residues. Trimming stripped 0 bases from V and 1 base from J, with 8 bases between. Complete variable domain (other parts from reference TRBV9 and TRBJ2-1): DSGVTQTPKHLITATGQRVTLRCSPRSGDLSVYWYQQSLDQGLQFLIQYYNGEERAKGNILERFSAQQFPDLHSELNLSSLELGDSALYFCASSVAGASYNEQFFGPGTRLTVL.